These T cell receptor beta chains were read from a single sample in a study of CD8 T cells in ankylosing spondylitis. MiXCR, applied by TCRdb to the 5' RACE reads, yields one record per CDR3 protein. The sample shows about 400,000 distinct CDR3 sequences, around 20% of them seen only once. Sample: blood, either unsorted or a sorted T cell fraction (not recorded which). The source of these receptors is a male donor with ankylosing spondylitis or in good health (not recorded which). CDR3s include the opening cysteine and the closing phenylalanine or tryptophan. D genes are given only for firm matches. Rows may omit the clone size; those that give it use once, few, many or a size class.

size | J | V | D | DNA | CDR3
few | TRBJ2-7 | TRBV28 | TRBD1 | TGTGCCAGCAACGACAGGGGCCGACCTTTCGAGCAGTACTTC | CASNDRGRPFEQYF
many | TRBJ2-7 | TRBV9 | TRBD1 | TGTGCCAGCAGCGTCCGGGACAGGCCCTACGAGCAGTACTTC | CASSVRDRPYEQYF
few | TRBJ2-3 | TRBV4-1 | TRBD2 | TGCGCCAGCAGCCACCCGGCAAACGGGGGGGACACAGATACGCAGTATTTT | CASSHPANGGDTDTQYF
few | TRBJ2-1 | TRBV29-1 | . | TGCAGCGTTGAACTAGAATACAATGAGCAGTTCTTC | CSVELEYNEQFF
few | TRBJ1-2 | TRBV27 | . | TGTGCCAGCAGTCTGAGCAGGGGAGGAGGCTATGGCTACACCTTC | CASSLSRGGGYGYTF
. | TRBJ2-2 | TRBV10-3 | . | TGTGCCATCAGTGACCCGGGGCAGTCAACCTACGGGGAGCTGTTTTTT | CAISDPGQSTYGELFF
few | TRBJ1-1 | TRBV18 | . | TGTGCCAGCTCACCACCGTTATCTGAAGCTTTCTTT | CASSPPLSEAFF
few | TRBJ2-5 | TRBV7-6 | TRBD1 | TGTGCCAGCAGCTTAGGGGACAGGGACATTGAGACCCAGTACTTC | CASSLGDRDIETQYF
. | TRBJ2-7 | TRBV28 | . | TGTGCCAGCAGACCGGACAGCATCTACGAGCAGTACTTC | CASRPDSIYEQYF
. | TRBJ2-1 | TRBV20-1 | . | TGCAGTGCTCCCTCCCCAGGGGGGCCGATATACAATGAGCAGTTCTTC | CSAPSPGGPIYNEQFF
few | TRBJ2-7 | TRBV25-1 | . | TGTGCCAGCAGTGACTCCGGGACGGGTATGTACGAGCAGTACTTC | CASSDSGTGMYEQYF
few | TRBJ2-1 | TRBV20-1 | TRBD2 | TGCAGTGCTAGAGATTTCCTAGCGGGGGCCTACAATGAGCAGTTCTTC | CSARDFLAGAYNEQFF
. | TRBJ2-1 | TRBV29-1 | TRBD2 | TGCAGCGTTGTTCCTAGCGGGGGGTTATTTGAGCAGTTCTTC | CSVVPSGGLFEQFF
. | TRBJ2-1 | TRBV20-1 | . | TGCAGTGCTAGAGAAGCGTACAGGGTTGTGAGCTACAATGAGCAGTTCTTC | CSAREAYRVVSYNEQFF
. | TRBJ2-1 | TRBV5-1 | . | TGCGCCAGCAGCTTTCTTGGGGACAATGAGCAGTTCTTC | CASSFLGDNEQFF